This TCR beta chain was sequenced during a study of blood T cell repertoires in COVID-19 (dated by TCRdb to the early 2020s). About the investigation overall: Samples covering the acute and convalescent phases of COVID-19 were provided by collaborators in the United States, Italy and Spain. The prospective study material was composed of cDNA or gDNA derived from T cells, B-cell-depleted T cells, or PBMCs. Subjects who had been exposed to COVID-19, were actively infected with it, or had recovered from it provided the deeply sampled blood TCRbeta repertoires that made up the dataset. The repertoires were released in a freely available public database intended as a resource for research on the immune response to SARS-CoV-2. Samples were obtained from the ongoing ImmuneRACE study (first 160 participants) and from some 1,200 subjects provided by 6 global collaborators. The sample metadata nearly always contained a de-identified subject ID, COVID-19 status, age in years and sex. Where available, HLA class I and class II types were taken from metadata supplied by the sample provider and were not determined by assay-based typing.

Collaborating institutions collected whole blood in K2EDTA tubes following their own protocols. For TCRbeta analysis, collaborators shipped samples as frozen whole blood, isolated PBMCs, or DNA extracted from either of those sample types. General study outcomes and caveats: Clinical and demographic metadata were provided uncurated, with the amount varying by source and participant.

CDR1 and CDR2 are drawn from the germline V gene: SNHLY, FYNNEI. Spanning cysteine to phenylalanine, the CDR3 consists of 13 amino acids. The sequence is cut down to CDR3 DNA, 39 bases in frame from base 1. Trimming removed 11 bases from V and 1 base from J, leaving 14 bases between the germline ends. This clone was counted once. The clone's antigen remains unknown. Base qualities are missing; no much larger clone stands one base away. TCRbeta CDR3 regions were amplified from genomic DNA using the immunoSEQ Assay, a bias-controlled multiplex PCR. Per the source publication's procedure: Within the assay, amplification of reference gene primers was used to estimate how many nucleated cells each sample contained. To quantify the absolute abundance of each unique TCRbeta CDR3 rearrangement, sequence reads were collapsed and filtered. Productive Simpson clonality was computed per sample as the square root of Simpson's diversity index over productive rearrangements. The clones in this table, taken by TCRdb from immuneACCESS, are in-frame only. Not every clone is retained; where verified, under half of the shortfall comes from an unresolved V gene, and the cause of the rest is unknown. The DNA was the basis for D and trimming; V, J and clone size are from that table. The sample has about 100,000 clones on record, approximately 93% of them singletons. The ten biggest clones cover over 2% of the sample.

This sequence was found in a man between 50 and 59 years old with active COVID-19. The rearrangement combines TRBV2 with TRBJ1-2; tentative D gene TRBD1, with 5 bases matching. Sequencing input: peripheral blood. The DNA sequence is TGTGCCGGGGGTGGAGGGAGTAACTATGGCTACACCTTC. Its protein reads: CAGGGGSNYGYTF.